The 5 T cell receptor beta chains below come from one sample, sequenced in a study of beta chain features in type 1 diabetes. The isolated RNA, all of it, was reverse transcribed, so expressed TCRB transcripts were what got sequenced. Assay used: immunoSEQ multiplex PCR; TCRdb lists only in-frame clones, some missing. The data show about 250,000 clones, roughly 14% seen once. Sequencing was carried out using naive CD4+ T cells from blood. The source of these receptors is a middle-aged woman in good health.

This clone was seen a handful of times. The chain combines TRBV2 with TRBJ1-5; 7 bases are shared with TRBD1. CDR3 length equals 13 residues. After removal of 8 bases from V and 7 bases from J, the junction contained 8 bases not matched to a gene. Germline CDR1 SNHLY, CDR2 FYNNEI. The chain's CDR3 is CASRTGAYQPQHF. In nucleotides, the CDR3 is TGTGCCAGCCGCACAGGGGCTTACCAGCCCCAGCATTTT. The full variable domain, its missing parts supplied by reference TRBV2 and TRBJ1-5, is EPEVTQTPSHQVTQMGQEVILRCVPISNHLYFYWYRQILGQKVEFLVSFYNNEISEKSEIFDDQFSVERPDGSNFTLKIRSTKLEDSAMYFCASRTGAYQPQHFGDGTRLSIL.

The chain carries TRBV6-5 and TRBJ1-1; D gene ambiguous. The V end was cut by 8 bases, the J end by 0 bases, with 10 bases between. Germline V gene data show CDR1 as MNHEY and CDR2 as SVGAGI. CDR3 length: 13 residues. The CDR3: CASAGIMNTEAFF. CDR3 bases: TGTGCCAGCGCGGGTATTATGAACACTGAAGCTTTCTTT.

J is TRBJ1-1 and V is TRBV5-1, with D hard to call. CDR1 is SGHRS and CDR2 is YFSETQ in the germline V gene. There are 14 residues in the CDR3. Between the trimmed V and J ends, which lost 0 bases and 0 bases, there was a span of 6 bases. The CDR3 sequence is CASSLGHMNTEAFF. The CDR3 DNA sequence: TGCGCCAGCAGCTTGGGACATATGAACACTGAAGCTTTCTTT.

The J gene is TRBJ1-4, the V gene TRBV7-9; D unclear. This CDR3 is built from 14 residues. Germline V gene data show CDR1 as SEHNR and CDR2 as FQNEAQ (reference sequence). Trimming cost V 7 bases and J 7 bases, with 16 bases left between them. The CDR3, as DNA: TGTGCCAGCATCTCCGGAGTTGCGGGTGAAAAACTGTTTTTT. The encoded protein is CASISGVAGEKLFF.

In DNA form, the CDR3 reads TGTGCCAGCAGTGAAACAGGGCGAGGCTACACCTTC. Its protein is CASSETGRGYTF. The chain has TRBV6-1 and TRBJ1-2; tentatively, D is TRBD1 (6 bases). The germline CDR1 and CDR2 sequences are MNHNS and SASEGT. Trimming shortened V by 2 bases and J by 8 bases, and 9 bases separated the two germline ends. The CDR3 loop spans 12 amino acids.